These T cell receptor beta chains were read from a single sample in a study of blood T cell repertoires in COVID-19. Method: immunoSEQ multiplex PCR; TCRdb's copy keeps in-frame clones and lacks some. The sample gives some 130,000 clones, more than 70% of which show up once; 1.5% to 2% is in the top ten. Sample: peripheral blood. The receptors stem from an older man with acute or convalescent COVID-19. The CDR3 runs from the conserved cysteine through the conserved F or W. The D gene is left open where the match is weak. Rows may omit the clone size; those that give it use once, few, many or a size class.

>few|15|TRBD1|TRBJ2-7|TRBV5-1
TGCGCCAGCAGCACTGAAGGACAGGGGGCGAGGGAGCAGTACTTC
CASSTEGQGAREQYF
>NA|16|TRBD2|TRBJ2-5|TRBV7-9
TGTGCCAGCAGCTTTTCTAGCGGGGGAACAGGGGAGACCCAGTACTTC
CASSFSSGGTGETQYF
>NA|16|TRBD2|TRBJ2-3|TRBV24-1
TGTGCCACCAGTGAATCTACTAAAGGACTAGCCGAGGGTGTGCATTTT
CATSESTKGLAEGVHF
>many|14|NA|TRBJ1-2|TRBV9
TGTGCCAGCAGCGTAACACATAACAGGGATGGCTACACCTTC
CASSVTHNRDGYTF
>NA|14|NA|TRBJ2-1|TRBV2
TGTGCCAGCAGTGGGGTGGTAGCGAGGGATGAGCAGTTCTTC
CASSGVVARDEQFF
>few|15|NA|TRBJ1-1|TRBV2
TGTGCCAGCAGTGAATGGTTAGGGGCAGGGACTGAAGCTTTCTTT
CASSEWLGAGTEAFF
>NA|14|TRBD1|TRBJ2-7|TRBV5-6
TGTGCCAGCAGCTTCCGGGACAGGGGACCCGAGCAGTACTTC
CASSFRDRGPEQYF
>few|18|TRBD1|TRBJ2-5|TRBV27
TGTGCCAGCAGTCCCAACCGATGGGACAGGGGGCTCCTGGAGACCCAGTACTTC
CASSPNRWDRGLLETQYF
>NA|16|NA|TRBJ2-7|TRBV29-1
TGCAGCGTTGAAGATCAGGGAGGAGATAATACCTACGAGCAGTACTTC
CSVEDQGGDNTYEQYF
>few|15|NA|TRBJ2-1|TRBV7-2
TGTGCCAGCAGCTTAGAATTTAGTATGTACAATGAGCAGTTCTTC
CASSLEFSMYNEQFF
>NA|15|TRBD1|TRBJ1-5|TRBV28
TGTGCCAGCAGTCCCGGGACAGGGGCTAATCAGCCCCAGCATTTT
CASSPGTGANQPQHF
>NA|16|TRBD1|TRBJ2-4|TRBV19
TGTGCCAGTAGTATAGATGACAGGGGGACCAAAAACATTCAGTACTTC
CASSIDDRGTKNIQYF
>once|14|NA|TRBJ2-7|TRBV5-4
TGTGCCAGCAGGCTTGGGGCAGGGTCAGACGAGCAGTACTTC
CASRLGAGSDEQYF
>NA|11|NA|TRBJ1-2|TRBV20-1
TGCAGTGCTAGGGGGGGATATGGCTACACCTTC
CSARGGYGYTF
>NA|15|TRBD1|TRBJ1-6|TRBV3-1/TRBV3-2
TGTGCCAGCAGCCAAGTTAGGGACAGGAATTCACCCCTCCACTTT
CASSQVRDRNSPLHF